A single sample gave rise to the 29 T cell receptor beta chains below, sequenced in a study of blood T cell repertoires in COVID-19. Libraries were prepared by immunoSEQ multiplex PCR; TCRdb keeps only in-frame clonotypes and omits some of them. The sample has 250,000 or so clones, 87% seen once. The material sequenced was PBMCs or T cells enriched from blood (not recorded which). The receptors here all came from a man younger than 40 who had recovered from COVID-19.

This clone was recorded a few times. The chain links TRBV19 to TRBJ1-6; D perhaps matches TRBD1 (5 bases). The CDR3 is made up of 17 amino acids. The V gene lost 5 bases and the J gene lost 9 bases, with 23 bases spanning the gap. Germline values: CDR1 LNHDA, CDR2 SQIVND (reference sequence). CDR3 amino acids: CASSVRPGLSLSSPLHF. The CDR3 DNA reads as TGTGCCAGTAGTGTAAGACCGGGACTGAGTCTTTCTTCACCCCTCCACTTT. Variable domain in full (rest from reference TRBV19 and TRBJ1-6): DGGITQSPKYLFRKEGQNVTLSCEQNLNHDAMYWYRQDPGQGLRLIYYSQIVNDFQKGDIAEGYSVSREKKESFPLTVTSAQKNPTAFYLCASSVRPGLSLSSPLHFGNGTRLTVT.

This sequence joins TRBV5-8 and TRBJ2-1, with 12 nucleotides matching TRBD2. With 3 bases clipped from V and 6 bases from J, the junction kept 4 bases outside the gene matches. The CDR3 is 15 amino acids. The germline V gene encodes CDR1 SGHTS and CDR2 YDEGEE. As DNA, the CDR3 is TGTGCCAGCAGCTGGGGGACTAGCGGGCCCAATGAGCAGTTCTTC. Amino acid sequence: CASSWGTSGPNEQFF.

This clone was recorded once. This rearrangement joins TRBV30 to TRBJ1-6; 12 positions agree with TRBD1. The V gene end was trimmed by 8 bases and the J gene end by 0 bases; junction bases not matched to a gene: 8. Germline CDR1 reads GTSNPN; CDR2 reads SVGIG (reference sequence). This CDR3 spans 17 amino acids. The CDR3 coding sequence is TGTGCCGGGACAGGGGGCTTGGTCGACTCCTATAATTCACCCCTCCACTTT. It encodes CAGTGGLVDSYNSPLHF. Supplemented by reference TRBV30 and TRBJ1-6, the full variable domain reads SQTIHQWPATLVQPVGSPLSLECTVEGTSNPNLYWYRQAAGRGLQLLFYSVGIGQISSEVPQNLSASRPQDRQFILSSKKLLLSDSGFYLCAGTGGLVDSYNSPLHFGNGTRLTVT.

The chain is built from TRBV13 and TRBJ2-2; the D is unclear. The germline V gene encodes CDR1 PRHDT and CDR2 FYEKMQ (reference sequence). The CDR3 has 15 amino acids. Between the trimmed V and J ends, which lost 3 bases and 6 bases, there was a span of 14 bases. CDR3 residues: CASSFWAGNPGELFF. CDR3 sequence (DNA): TGTGCCAGCAGCTTTTGGGCAGGCAACCCCGGGGAGCTGTTTTTT. The full variable domain, completed using reference TRBV13 and TRBJ2-2, is AAGVIQSPRHLIKEKRETATLKCYPIPRHDTVYWYQQGPGQDPQFLISFYEKMQSDKGSIPDRFSAQQFSDYHSELNMSSLELGDSALYFCASSFWAGNPGELFFGEGSRLTVL.

The table lists this clone with a count of one. The rearrangement uses TRBV28 and TRBJ1-1, with 7 bases matching TRBD1. The germline gives CDR1 MDHEN, CDR2 SYDVKM. The CDR3 is made up of 15 amino acids. Trimming removed 6 bases from V and 1 base from J; junction bases left unmatched: 8. The CDR3 region is CASRTPQGENTEAFF. The CDR3, as DNA: TGTGCCAGCAGAACACCCCAGGGGGAGAACACTGAAGCTTTCTTT.

Here the CDR3 reads CASSGGQSNTEAFF. DNA for the CDR3: TGTGCCAGCTCAGGCGGACAGAGTAACACTGAAGCTTTCTTT. This sequence joins TRBV18 and TRBJ1-1, with D tentatively TRBD1 (6 bases). CDR3 length: 14 amino acids. The V end lost 5 bases, the J end lost 2 bases, and 12 bases lay between the germline ends. Germline V gives CDR1 KGHSH, CDR2 LQKENI.

The chain has TRBV11-2 and TRBJ2-1, with 13 nucleotides matching TRBD2. The CDR3 contains 17 residues. In germline, CDR1 is SGHAT, CDR2 FQNNGV. V lost 4 bases to trimming and J lost 9 bases; unmatched junction nucleotides: 12. CDR3 bases: TGTGCCAGCAGCTACACTAGCGGGAGGGCGAGAGTGGGTGAGCAGTTCTTC. Translation: CASSYTSGRARVGEQFF.

The V gene is TRBV7-9, the J gene TRBJ1-5; TRBD1 matches at 7 bases. CDR1 is SEHNR and CDR2 is FQNEAQ in the germline V gene (reference sequence). The junction had 5 bases not matched to a gene; V was cut back by 5 bases and J by 4 bases. The CDR3 has 14 amino acids. Here the CDR3 DNA reads TGTGCCAGCAGCGGACAACAGGGGAATCAGCCCCAGCATTTT. This sequence encodes CASSGQQGNQPQHF.

This chain uses TRBV19 with TRBJ1-6, with 8 bases aligning to TRBD1. The CDR3 has 13 amino acids. Trimming cost V 9 bases and J 11 bases; bases outside gene matches: 9. Germline CDR1 is LNHDA and CDR2 is SQIVND (reference sequence). CDR3: CASHGQGTPPLHF. CDR3 sequence (DNA): TGTGCCAGCCACGGACAGGGAACGCCACCCCTCCACTTT.

V gene TRBV7-9 combines with J gene TRBJ2-7; 14 nucleotides match TRBD2. Germline V gene lookup returns CDR1 SEHNR and CDR2 FQNEAQ (reference sequence). V dropped 2 bases and J dropped 7; count of bases not matched to a gene: 10. The CDR3 spans 17 residues. In nucleotides, the CDR3 is TGTGCCAGCAGCTTATTGACTAGCGGGAGGGGGACTGATGAGCAGTACTTC. This codes for CASSLLTSGRGTDEQYF.

The rearrangement joins TRBV7-2 to TRBJ2-3, with D maybe TRBD1 (6 bases). There are 14 residues in the CDR3. Trimming left V 4 bases short and J 3 bases short, with 11 bases between. Germline lookup yields CDR1 SGHTA and CDR2 FQGNSA. This chain's CDR3 is CASSSGQSTDTQYF. The CDR3 DNA follows: TGTGCCAGCAGCTCCGGACAGTCGACAGATACGCAGTATTTT.

This clone has only one observation. The DNA for the CDR3 is TGTGCCAGCAGGGACACCTTCCAAGAGACCCAGTACTTC. Translated, it gives CASRDTFQETQYF. The V call is TRBV5-4, the J call TRBJ2-5; D may be TRBD1 (5 bases). Between the trimmed V and J ends, which lost 5 bases and 1 base, there was a span of 9 bases. Germline loops: CDR1 SGHNT, CDR2 YYREEE (reference sequence). The CDR3 has 13 amino acids.

This rearrangement joins TRBV25-1 to TRBJ2-7, with D tentatively TRBD2 (6 bases). Looked up from germline, CDR1 is MGHDK and CDR2 is SYGVNS. CDR3 size: 15 residues. V was pared by 4 bases and J by 4 bases, with 17 bases between. DNA for the CDR3: TGTGCCAGCAGTGGGACTATCGTTGGAGTTTACGAGCAGTACTTC. Translation: CASSGTIVGVYEQYF.

This clone was recorded a few times. CDR3 bases: TGTGCCAGCAGGGGGACTGGAACAAACAATGAGCAGTTCTTC. Protein: CASRGTGTNNEQFF. V and J are TRBV28 and TRBJ2-1, with D perhaps matching TRBD2 (6 bases). Germline V lookup: CDR1 MDHEN, CDR2 SYDVKM. Trimming took 6 bases from V and 5 from J, leaving 14 bases between them. This CDR3 is 14 amino acids long.

The gene calls are TRBV5-1 and TRBJ1-4, with a tentative D call TRBD1 (6 bases). The CDR3 runs 14 residues. The germline V gene has CDR1 SGHRS and CDR2 YFSETQ. With 3 bases removed from V and 1 base from J, the gap between germline ends came to 7 bases. This chain's CDR3 is CASSSGETNEKLFF. CDR3 DNA sequence: TGCGCCAGCAGCTCAGGGGAAACTAATGAAAAACTGTTTTTT. Complete variable domain (other parts from reference TRBV5-1 and TRBJ1-4): KAGVTQTPRYLIKTRGQQVTLSCSPISGHRSVSWYQQTPGQGLQFLFEYFSETQRNKGNFPGRFSGRQFSNSRSEMNVSTLELGDSALYLCASSSGETNEKLFFGSGTQLSVL.

Points on this clone: A junction end diverges from the germline sequence, so it may reflect a read error. The V and J genes are TRBV6-7 and TRBJ2-1; 7 nucleotides align to TRBD2. TRBV6-7 falls under the ORF class, with uncertain function. CDR3 length: 15 amino acids. The CDR3 DNA sequence: TGTGCCAGCAGCTACTCTAACGGGAGGCACAATGAGCAGTTCTTC. This encodes CASSYSNGRHNEQFF.

J is TRBJ2-2 and V is TRBV5-4, with D possibly matching TRBD1 (5 bases). The CDR3 is 13 amino acids. CDR1 is SGHNT and CDR2 is YYREEE in the germline V gene (reference sequence). V gave up 5 bases and J gave up 4 bases, with 9 bases separating them. DNA of the CDR3: TGTGCCAGCAGTTTAACAGGCACCGGGGAGCTGTTTTTT. Encoded protein: CASSLTGTGELFF.

The count of this clone is one. This chain links TRBV7-2 with TRBJ2-7; 8 bases match TRBD2. CDR1 is SGHTA and CDR2 is FQGNSA in the germline V gene. The CDR3 runs to 15 residues. V trimming: 5 bases; J trimming: 6 bases; junction bases outside the gene matches: 12. The CDR3 DNA sequence: TGTGCCAGCAGCCTAGATAGTCTAGCGGGCAGCGAGCAGTACTTC. It is translated as CASSLDSLAGSEQYF.

Only one count was recorded for this clone. At the DNA level, this CDR3 is encoded by other sequences in the same sample as well. The gene calls are TRBV18 and TRBJ1-5; the D is unclear. The V gene lost 6 bases and the J gene lost 3 bases, with 6 bases spanning the gap. Germline V CDR1 and CDR2: KGHSH, LQKENI. This CDR3 spans 12 amino acids. CDR3 in DNA: TGTGCCAGCTCTCCGTCCAATCAGCCCCAGCATTTT. Translating gives CASSPSNQPQHF.

The chain is built from TRBV7-2 and TRBJ2-1, with 9 nucleotides matching TRBD1. The CDR3 is 17 residues long. Looked up from germline, CDR1 is SGHTA and CDR2 is FQGNSA. J lost 4 bases, V lost 1 base, and 8 bases had no gene match. DNA of the CDR3: TGTGCCAGCAGCTTAGGGCCCGTGACAGGGGGTTACAATGAGCAGTTCTTC. Protein sequence: CASSLGPVTGGYNEQFF.

The CDR3 DNA sequence: TGTGCCATCAGTCCGGGACAGGGTAACGGCTACACCTTC. Translating it yields CAISPGQGNGYTF. The chain carries TRBV10-3 and TRBJ1-2, with TRBD1 matching over 9 bases. Germline V gene lookup returns CDR1 ENHRY and CDR2 SYGVKD. With 5 bases clipped from V and 8 bases from J, the junction kept 6 bases outside the gene matches. This CDR3 is built from 13 residues.

The genes are TRBV4-2 and TRBJ2-3; the match to TRBD2 covers 11 bases. The CDR3 runs to 19 residues. From germline, CDR1 is LGHNA and CDR2 YNFKEQ. The V gene end was trimmed by 2 bases and the J gene end by 3 bases; junction bases not matched to a gene: 13. CDR3 sequence (DNA): TGTGCCAGCAGCCAACAATTAGCGGGAGGGCCTGGTCGAACAGATACGCAGTATTTT. Translating gives CASSQQLAGGPGRTDTQYF.

V and J are TRBV19 and TRBJ2-3; weak D call: TRBD1 (6 bases). Germline V gives CDR1 LNHDA, CDR2 SQIVND (reference sequence). The CDR3 extends over 14 amino acids. The V end lost 4 bases, the J end lost 2 bases, and 10 bases lay between the germline ends. CDR3 DNA sequence: TGTGCCAGTAGTAGAAGACAGGTCACAGATACGCAGTATTTT. Protein sequence: CASSRRQVTDTQYF.

The gene calls are TRBV27 and TRBJ2-5; D is undetermined. The CDR3 totals 14 residues. CDR1 and CDR2 from the germline V gene are MNHEY and SMNVEV (reference sequence). V was shortened by 3 bases and J by 5 bases, with 13 bases between the two germline ends. This CDR3 is CASSFNPRRETQYF. CDR3 DNA sequence: TGTGCCAGCAGTTTCAATCCCCGCCGGGAGACCCAGTACTTC.

This clone has a handful of counts. The chain combines TRBV12-5 with TRBJ1-1; no clear D. Between the trimmed V and J ends, which lost 2 bases and 3 bases, there was a span of 13 bases. Germline V lookup: CDR1 LGHNT, CDR2 FRNRAP. The CDR3 spans 15 residues. CDR3 amino acids: CASGLSSTGYTEAFF. In DNA, the CDR3 is TGTGCTAGTGGTTTGAGTTCTACGGGGTACACTGAAGCTTTCTTT.

The chain uses TRBV4-3 and TRBJ2-3; 7 positions agree with TRBD2. V dropped 6 bases and J dropped 6; count of bases not matched to a gene: 6. Germline V gene data show CDR1 as LGHNA and CDR2 as YSLEER. The CDR3 length is 13 residues. The CDR3 protein is CASSRIGGDTQYF. Written as DNA, the CDR3 is TGCGCCAGCAGTCGCATCGGGGGGGATACGCAGTATTTT.

The gene calls are TRBV2 and TRBJ2-5, with 8 bases matching TRBD1. Trimming cost V 4 bases and J 4 bases; bases outside gene matches: 2. This CDR3 has 13 amino acids. CDR1 is SNHLY, CDR2 FYNNEI, per germline. The CDR3 nucleotides are TGTGCCAGCAGTGGACAGGGGCCAGAGACCCAGTACTTC. This sequence encodes CASSGQGPETQYF.

This chain joins TRBV12-3 or TRBV12-4 and TRBJ2-3, with TRBD2 as a possible D gene (6 bases). The CDR3 runs 13 residues. The V gene lost 11 bases and the J gene lost 0 bases, with 12 bases spanning the gap. The CDR3: CAGGRSSTDTQYF. DNA for the CDR3: TGTGCCGGGGGGAGGAGCAGCACAGATACGCAGTATTTT.

The chain links TRBV27 to TRBJ2-3; the D is unclear. V was pared by 5 bases and J by 0 bases, with 3 bases between. Per germline, CDR1 MNHEY and CDR2 SMNVEV (reference sequence). The CDR3 totals 12 residues. This chain's CDR3 is CASSPSTDTQYF. The CDR3 DNA is TGTGCCAGCAGTCCGAGCACAGATACGCAGTATTTT.